These T cell receptor beta chains were read from a single sample in a study of blood T cell repertoires in COVID-19. Assay: immunoSEQ multiplex PCR; the TCRdb copy retains only in-frame clones and omits some. Of 250,000 or so clones listed, roughly four fifths are singletons. The sequencing sample was made of peripheral blood. The receptors were gathered from a young woman with acute or convalescent COVID-19. Both conserved end residues are part of each CDR3. The order of the fields is J gene, V gene, clone size, D gene, CDR3 DNA, CDR3 protein. A D gene is named only where the DNA matches it firmly. Rows may omit the clone size; those that give it use once, few, many or a size class.

TRBJ2-2 | TRBV7-2 | - | - | TGTGCCAGCAGCTTAAGTTGGAGTCCCGGGGAGCTGTTTTTT | CASSLSWSPGELFF
TRBJ2-1 | TRBV6-2/TRBV6-3 | - | - | TGTGCCAGCAGTTACGGGGAGACTAGTCCTAATGAGCAGTTCTTC | CASSYGETSPNEQFF
TRBJ2-3 | TRBV29-1 | - | TRBD2 | TGCAGCGTTGTTTCCGGGGCTAGCGGGAGGACTAGGGGTCCCACAGATACGCAGTATTTT | CSVVSGASGRTRGPTDTQYF
TRBJ2-5 | TRBV6-5 | - | TRBD2 | TGTGCCAGCAGTTGGGCGGGGGGCTCAGAGACCCAGTACTTC | CASSWAGGSETQYF
TRBJ1-6 | TRBV7-8 | - | TRBD1 | TGTGCCAGCAGCTGGGACAGGGCTCTCTATAATTCACCCCTCCACTTT | CASSWDRALYNSPLHF
TRBJ1-5 | TRBV4-2 | - | - | TGTGCCAGCAGCCAAGATAGGGGAAAGAATAGCAATCAGCCCCAGCATTTT | CASSQDRGKNSNQPQHF
TRBJ1-6 | TRBV7-6 | - | TRBD1 | TGTGCCAGCAGCTTATGGGGACAGGGGAATTCACCCCTCCACTTT | CASSLWGQGNSPLHF
TRBJ1-4 | TRBV5-1 | - | - | TGCGCCAGCAGCTTACTCGCAACTAATGAAAAACTGTTTTTT | CASSLLATNEKLFF
TRBJ2-3 | TRBV9 | - | TRBD2 | TGTGCCAGCAGCGCGAGGCCCCTCACTAGCGGCACAGATACGCAGTATTTT | CASSARPLTSGTDTQYF
TRBJ1-6 | TRBV20-1 | - | - | TGCAGTGCTACCGACGGGGTACCCCTCCACTTT | CSATDGVPLHF
TRBJ1-6 | TRBV27 | - | - | TGTGCCAGCAGGGCCTCAAGCTCCTATAATTCACCCCTCCACTTT | CASRASSSYNSPLHF
TRBJ1-6 | TRBV19 | - | TRBD1 | TGTGCCAGTAGTAAACAGGGGATCGTTAATTCACCCCTCCACTTT | CASSKQGIVNSPLHF
TRBJ1-1 | TRBV11-2 | - | - | TGTGCCAGCAGCTACGAACGTCGTCGCAGGGCGAACACTGAAGCTTTCTTT | CASSYERRRRANTEAFF
TRBJ1-2 | TRBV30 | - | - | TGTGCCTGGAGTGCCCCCTCCGGGACAGGCTACACCTTC | CAWSAPSGTGYTF
TRBJ2-5 | TRBV4-3 | - | TRBD1 | TGCGCCAGCAGCCAAGGGACAGGGTGGGCTCAAGAGACCCAGTACTTC | CASSQGTGWAQETQYF
TRBJ2-3 | TRBV10-2 | once | - | TGCGCCAGCACCCCGGACTTAGCGGTGGGAGATACGCAGTATTTT | CASTPDLAVGDTQYF
TRBJ2-7 | TRBV11-2 | - | - | TGTGCCAGCAGCCGCCAGCAGGGGCGGAACGAGCAGTACTTC | CASSRQQGRNEQYF
TRBJ1-6 | TRBV7-9 | - | TRBD1 | TGTGCCAGCAGCTCCCAGGGGGCGAAAGTAACTTCACCCCTCCACTTT | CASSSQGAKVTSPLHF
TRBJ1-2 | TRBV14 | - | - | TGTGCCAGCAGCCAAGATTTTTGGTCGACAGACACCGACAACTATGGCTACACCTTC | CASSQDFWSTDTDNYGYTF
TRBJ2-1 | TRBV5-6 | - | - | TGTGCCAGCAGCTCGGACAGCTCCTACAATGAGCAGTTCTTC | CASSSDSSYNEQFF
TRBJ2-7 | TRBV11-2 | - | TRBD2 | TGTGCCAGCAGCCCGGGAGGGTACGAGCAGTACTTC | CASSPGGYEQYF
TRBJ2-5 | TRBV7-3 | - | - | TGTGCCAGCAGCCCCCCGGGAGAAGAGACCCAGTACTTC | CASSPPGEETQYF
TRBJ1-2 | TRBV28 | - | - | TGTGCCAGCAGTTCAACGGGGGAGGCGTATGACTACACCTTC | CASSSTGEAYDYTF